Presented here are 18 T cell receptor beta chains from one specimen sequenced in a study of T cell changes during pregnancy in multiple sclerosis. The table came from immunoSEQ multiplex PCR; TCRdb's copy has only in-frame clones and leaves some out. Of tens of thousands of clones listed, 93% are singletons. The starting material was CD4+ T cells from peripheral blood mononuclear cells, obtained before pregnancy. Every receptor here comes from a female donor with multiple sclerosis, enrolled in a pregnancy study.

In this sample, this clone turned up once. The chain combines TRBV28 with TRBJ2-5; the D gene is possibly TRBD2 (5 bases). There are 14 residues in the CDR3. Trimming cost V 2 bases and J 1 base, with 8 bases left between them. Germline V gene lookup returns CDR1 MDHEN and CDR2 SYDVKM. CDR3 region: CASSLAGSQETQYF. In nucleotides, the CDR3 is TGTGCCAGCAGTTTAGCGGGCAGCCAAGAGACCCAGTACTTC.

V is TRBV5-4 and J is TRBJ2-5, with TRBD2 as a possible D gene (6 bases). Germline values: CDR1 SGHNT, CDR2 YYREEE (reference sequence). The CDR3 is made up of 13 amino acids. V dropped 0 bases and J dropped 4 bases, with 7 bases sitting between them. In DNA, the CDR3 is TGTGCCAGCAGCTTGGTCGGGGGAGAGACCCAGTACTTC. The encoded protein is CASSLVGGETQYF.

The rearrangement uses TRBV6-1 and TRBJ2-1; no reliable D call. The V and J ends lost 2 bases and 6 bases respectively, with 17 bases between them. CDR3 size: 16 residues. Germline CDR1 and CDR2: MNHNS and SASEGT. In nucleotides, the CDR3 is TGTGCCAGCAGTGAACCTTCCCTAAACCCCCTCAATGAGCAGTTCTTC. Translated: CASSEPSLNPLNEQFF.

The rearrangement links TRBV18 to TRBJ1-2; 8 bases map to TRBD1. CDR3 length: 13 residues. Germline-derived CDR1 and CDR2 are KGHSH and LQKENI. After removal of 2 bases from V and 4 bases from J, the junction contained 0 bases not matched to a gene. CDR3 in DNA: TGTGCCAGCTCACCAGGGACAGGCTATGGCTACACCTTC. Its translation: CASSPGTGYGYTF.

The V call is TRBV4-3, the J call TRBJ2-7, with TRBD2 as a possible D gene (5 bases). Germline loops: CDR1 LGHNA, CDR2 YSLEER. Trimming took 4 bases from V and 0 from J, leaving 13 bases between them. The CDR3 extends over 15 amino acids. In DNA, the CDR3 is TGCGCCAGCAGCCGAGGAAGTAGCGACTCCTACGAGCAGTACTTC. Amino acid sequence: CASSRGSSDSYEQYF.

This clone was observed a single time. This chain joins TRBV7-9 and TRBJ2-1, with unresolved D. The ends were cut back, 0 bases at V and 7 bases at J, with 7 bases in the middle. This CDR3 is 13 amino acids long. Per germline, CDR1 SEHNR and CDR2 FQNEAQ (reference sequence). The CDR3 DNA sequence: TGTGCCAGCAGCTTAGCGCTATCGAATGAGCAGTTCTTC. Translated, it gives CASSLALSNEQFF.

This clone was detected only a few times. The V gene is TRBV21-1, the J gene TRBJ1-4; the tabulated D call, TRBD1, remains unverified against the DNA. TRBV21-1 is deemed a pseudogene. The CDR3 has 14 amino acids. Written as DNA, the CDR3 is TGTGCCAGCAGCAAAACAGGGGGCGCCGAAAAACTGTTTTTT. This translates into CASSKTGGAEKLFF.

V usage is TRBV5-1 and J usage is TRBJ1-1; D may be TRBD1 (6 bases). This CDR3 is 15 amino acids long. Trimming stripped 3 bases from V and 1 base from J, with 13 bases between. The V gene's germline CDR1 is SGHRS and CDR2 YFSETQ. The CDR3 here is CASSSETGGNTEAFF. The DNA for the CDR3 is TGCGCCAGCAGCTCGGAGACAGGTGGGAACACTGAAGCTTTCTTT.

DNA of the CDR3: TGTGCCAGCAGTGAAGGGGCGTTATACAATGAGCAGTTCTTC. Translation gives CASSEGALYNEQFF. This rearrangement joins TRBV2 to TRBJ2-1, with D uncertain. V lost 1 base, J lost 4 bases, and 8 bases lay in between. Germline CDR1 and CDR2: SNHLY and FYNNEI. The CDR3 totals 14 residues.

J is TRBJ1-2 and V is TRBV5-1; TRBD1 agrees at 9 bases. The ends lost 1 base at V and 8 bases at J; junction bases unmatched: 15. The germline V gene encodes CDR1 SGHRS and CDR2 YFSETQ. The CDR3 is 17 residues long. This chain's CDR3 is CASSLRTDLMGQGGYTF. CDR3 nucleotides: TGCGCCAGCAGCTTGCGAACCGACTTAATGGGACAGGGAGGCTACACCTTC.

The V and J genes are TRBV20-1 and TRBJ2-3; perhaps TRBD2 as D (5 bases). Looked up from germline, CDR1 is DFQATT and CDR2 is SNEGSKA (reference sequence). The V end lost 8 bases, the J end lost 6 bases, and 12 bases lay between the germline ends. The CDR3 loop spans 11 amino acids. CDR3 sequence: CSPGVGDTQYF. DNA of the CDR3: TGCAGTCCCGGGGTTGGGGATACGCAGTATTTT.

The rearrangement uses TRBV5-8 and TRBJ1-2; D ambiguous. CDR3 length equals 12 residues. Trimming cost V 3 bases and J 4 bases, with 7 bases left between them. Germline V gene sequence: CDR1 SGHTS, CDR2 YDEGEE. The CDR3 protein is CASSWPSYGYTF. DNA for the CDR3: TGTGCCAGCAGCTGGCCGTCCTATGGCTACACCTTC.

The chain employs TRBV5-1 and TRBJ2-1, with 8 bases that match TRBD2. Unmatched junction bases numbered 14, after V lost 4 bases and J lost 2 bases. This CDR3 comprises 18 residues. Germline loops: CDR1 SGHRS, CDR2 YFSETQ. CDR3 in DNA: TGCGCCAGCAGCCGATCGGGTCACGGAGCGGGAGCCTACAATGAGCAGTTCTTC. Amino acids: CASSRSGHGAGAYNEQFF.

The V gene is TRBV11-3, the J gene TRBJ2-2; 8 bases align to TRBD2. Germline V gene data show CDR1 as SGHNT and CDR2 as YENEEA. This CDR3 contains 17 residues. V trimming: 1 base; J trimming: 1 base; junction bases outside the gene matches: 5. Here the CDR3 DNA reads TGTGCCAGCAGCTTAGTAACAGCGGGAGAGAACACCGGGGAGCTGTTTTTT. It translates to CASSLVTAGENTGELFF.

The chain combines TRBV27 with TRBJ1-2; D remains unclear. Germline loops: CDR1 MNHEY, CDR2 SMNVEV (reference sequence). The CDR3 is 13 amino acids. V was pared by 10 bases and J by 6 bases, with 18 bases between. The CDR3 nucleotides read TGTGCCACCGGGGATCGGGTCAAGGATGGCTACACCTTC. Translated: CATGDRVKDGYTF.

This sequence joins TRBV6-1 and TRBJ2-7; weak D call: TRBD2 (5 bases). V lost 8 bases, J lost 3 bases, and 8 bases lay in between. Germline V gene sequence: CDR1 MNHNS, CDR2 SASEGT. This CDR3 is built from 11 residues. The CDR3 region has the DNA TGTGCCAGCCAGGACTTCTACGAGCAGTACTTC. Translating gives CASQDFYEQYF.

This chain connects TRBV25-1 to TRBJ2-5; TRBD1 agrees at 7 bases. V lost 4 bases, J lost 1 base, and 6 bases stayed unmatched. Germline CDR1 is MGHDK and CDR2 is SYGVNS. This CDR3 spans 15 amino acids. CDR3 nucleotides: TGTGCCAGCAGTGGGTGGACAGGCGCCCAAGAGACCCAGTACTTC. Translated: CASSGWTGAQETQYF.

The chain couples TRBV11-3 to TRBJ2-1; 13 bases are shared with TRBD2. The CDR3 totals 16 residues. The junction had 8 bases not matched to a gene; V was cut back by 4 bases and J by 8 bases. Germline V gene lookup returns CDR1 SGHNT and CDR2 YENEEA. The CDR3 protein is CASSSGTSGRVYEQFF. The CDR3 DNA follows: TGTGCCAGCAGCTCTGGAACTAGCGGGAGGGTCTATGAGCAGTTCTTC.